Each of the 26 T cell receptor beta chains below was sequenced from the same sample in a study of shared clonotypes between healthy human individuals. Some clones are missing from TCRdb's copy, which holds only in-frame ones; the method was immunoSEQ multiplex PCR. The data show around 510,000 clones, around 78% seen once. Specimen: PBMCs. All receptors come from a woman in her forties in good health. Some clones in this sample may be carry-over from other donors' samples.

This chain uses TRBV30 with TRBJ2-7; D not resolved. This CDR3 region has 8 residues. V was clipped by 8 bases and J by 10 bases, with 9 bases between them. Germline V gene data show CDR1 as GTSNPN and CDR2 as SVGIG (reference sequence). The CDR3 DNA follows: TGTGCCGCAGGTGAACAGTACTTC. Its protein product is CAAGEQYF.

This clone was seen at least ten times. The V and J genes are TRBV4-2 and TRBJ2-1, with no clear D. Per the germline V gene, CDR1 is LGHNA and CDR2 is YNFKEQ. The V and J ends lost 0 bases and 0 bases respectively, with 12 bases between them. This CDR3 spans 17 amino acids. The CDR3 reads CASSQDLEASSYNEQFF. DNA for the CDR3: TGTGCCAGCAGCCAAGATCTCGAGGCGAGCTCCTACAATGAGCAGTTCTTC.

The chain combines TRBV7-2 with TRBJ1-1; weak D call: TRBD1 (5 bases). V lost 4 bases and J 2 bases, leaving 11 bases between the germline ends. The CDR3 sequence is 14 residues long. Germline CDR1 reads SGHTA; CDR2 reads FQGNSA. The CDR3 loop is CASSWSQGNTEAFF. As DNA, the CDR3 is TGTGCCAGCAGCTGGAGCCAGGGAAACACTGAAGCTTTCTTT.

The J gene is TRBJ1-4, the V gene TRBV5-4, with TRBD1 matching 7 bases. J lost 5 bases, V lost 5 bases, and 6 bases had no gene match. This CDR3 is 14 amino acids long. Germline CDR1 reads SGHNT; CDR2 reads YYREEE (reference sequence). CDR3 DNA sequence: TGTGCCAGCAGTCGGGACAGCTTAAATGAAAAACTGTTTTTT. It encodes CASSRDSLNEKLFF.

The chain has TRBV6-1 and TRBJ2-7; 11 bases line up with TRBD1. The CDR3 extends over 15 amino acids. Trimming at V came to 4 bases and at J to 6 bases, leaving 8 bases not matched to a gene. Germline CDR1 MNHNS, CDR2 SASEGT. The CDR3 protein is CASSVGGTGGFEQYF. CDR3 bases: TGTGCCAGCAGTGTAGGCGGGACAGGGGGGTTCGAGCAGTACTTC.

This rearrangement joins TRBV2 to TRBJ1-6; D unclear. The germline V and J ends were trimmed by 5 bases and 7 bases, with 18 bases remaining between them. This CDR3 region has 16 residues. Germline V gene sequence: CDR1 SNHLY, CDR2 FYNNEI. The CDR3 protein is CASSLRAGRMNSPLHF. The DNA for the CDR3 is TGTGCCAGCAGTCTTCGGGCCGGACGGATGAATTCACCCCTCCACTTT.

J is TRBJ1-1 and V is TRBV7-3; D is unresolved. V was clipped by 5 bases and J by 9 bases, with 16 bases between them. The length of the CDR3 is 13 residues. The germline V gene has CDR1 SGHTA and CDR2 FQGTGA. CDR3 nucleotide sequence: TGTGCCAGCAGCGGCCAGGTAGTGAGTAAAGCTTTCTTT. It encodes CASSGQVVSKAFF.

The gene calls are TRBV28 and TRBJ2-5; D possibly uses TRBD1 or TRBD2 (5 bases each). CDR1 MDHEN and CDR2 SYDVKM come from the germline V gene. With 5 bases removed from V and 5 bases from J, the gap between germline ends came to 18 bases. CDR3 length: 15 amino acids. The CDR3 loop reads CASSPGPLQAETQYF. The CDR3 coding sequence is TGTGCCAGCAGTCCGGGACCCCTCCAAGCGGAGACCCAGTACTTC.

The CDR3: CASSLYRRGGSYEQYF. The CDR3 DNA follows: TGTGCCAGCAGTTTATACCGGAGGGGGGGGTCCTACGAGCAGTACTTC. The rearrangement links TRBV28 to TRBJ2-7; D might be TRBD2 (7 bases). V lost 1 base and J 1 base, leaving 14 bases between the germline ends. The CDR3 is 16 amino acids. Germline V gene lookup returns CDR1 MDHEN and CDR2 SYDVKM.

CDR3 amino acids: CASIGAWVTDTQYF. CDR3 bases: TGTGCCAGCATCGGGGCTTGGGTCACAGATACGCAGTATTTT. The gene calls are TRBV2 and TRBJ2-3; possibly TRBD1 or TRBD2 for D (5 bases each). CDR1 and CDR2 (germline): SNHLY, FYNNEI. V was cut by 7 bases and J by 2 bases, with 13 bases left in between. This CDR3 has 14 residues.

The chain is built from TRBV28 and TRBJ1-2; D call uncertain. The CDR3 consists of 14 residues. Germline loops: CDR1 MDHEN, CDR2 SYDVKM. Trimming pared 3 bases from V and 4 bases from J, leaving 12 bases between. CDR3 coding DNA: TGTGCCAGCAGTTTCTCGACGGCCTCCTATGGCTACACCTTC. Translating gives CASSFSTASYGYTF.

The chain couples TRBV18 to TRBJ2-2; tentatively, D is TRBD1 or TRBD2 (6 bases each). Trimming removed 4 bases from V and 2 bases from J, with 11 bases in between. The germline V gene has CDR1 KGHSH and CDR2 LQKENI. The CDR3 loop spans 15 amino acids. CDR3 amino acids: CASSLLGGNTGELFF. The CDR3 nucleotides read TGTGCCAGCTCACTTCTCGGGGGCAACACCGGGGAGCTGTTTTTT.

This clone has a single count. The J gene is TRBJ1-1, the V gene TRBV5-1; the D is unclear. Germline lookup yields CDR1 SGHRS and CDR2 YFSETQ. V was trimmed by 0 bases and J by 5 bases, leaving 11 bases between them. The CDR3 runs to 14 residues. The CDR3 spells CASSLETRSTEAFF. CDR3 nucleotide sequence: TGCGCCAGCAGCTTGGAGACACGTTCTACTGAAGCTTTCTTT.

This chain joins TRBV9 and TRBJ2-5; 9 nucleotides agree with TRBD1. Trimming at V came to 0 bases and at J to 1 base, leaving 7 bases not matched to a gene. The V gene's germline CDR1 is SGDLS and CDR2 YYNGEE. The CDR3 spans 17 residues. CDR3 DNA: TGTGCCAGCAGCGTAGGACAGGGGGGGCCCTTCCAAGAGACCCAGTACTTC. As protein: CASSVGQGGPFQETQYF.

The CDR3 DNA follows: TGTGCCAGCAGTTTGGTGGGAGCGGCCAATGAGCAGTTCTTC. It translates to CASSLVGAANEQFF. The chain is built from TRBV27 and TRBJ2-1, with D perhaps TRBD2 (5 bases). Germline V gene sequence: CDR1 MNHEY, CDR2 SMNVEV (reference sequence). V was trimmed by 3 bases and J by 6 bases, leaving 12 bases between them. This CDR3 region has 14 residues.

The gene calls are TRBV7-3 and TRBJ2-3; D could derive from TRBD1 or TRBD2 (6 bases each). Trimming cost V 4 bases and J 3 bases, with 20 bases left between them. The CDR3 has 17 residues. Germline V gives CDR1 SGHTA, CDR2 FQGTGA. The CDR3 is CASSSQMTGGGTDTQYF. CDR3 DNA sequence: TGTGCCAGCAGCTCACAGATGACAGGAGGGGGAACAGATACGCAGTATTTT. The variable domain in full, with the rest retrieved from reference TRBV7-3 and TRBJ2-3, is GAGVSQTPSNKVTEKGKYVELRCDPISGHTALYWYRQSLGQGPEFLIYFQGTGAADDSGLPNDRFFAVRPEGSVSTLKIQRTERGDSAVYLCASSSQMTGGGTDTQYFGPGTRLTVL.

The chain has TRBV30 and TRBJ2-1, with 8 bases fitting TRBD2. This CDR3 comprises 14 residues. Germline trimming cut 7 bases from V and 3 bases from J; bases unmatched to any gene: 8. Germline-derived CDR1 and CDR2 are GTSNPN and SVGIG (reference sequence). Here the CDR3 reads CALTGTSVYNEQFF. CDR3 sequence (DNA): TGTGCCTTAACCGGGACTAGTGTCTACAATGAGCAGTTCTTC.

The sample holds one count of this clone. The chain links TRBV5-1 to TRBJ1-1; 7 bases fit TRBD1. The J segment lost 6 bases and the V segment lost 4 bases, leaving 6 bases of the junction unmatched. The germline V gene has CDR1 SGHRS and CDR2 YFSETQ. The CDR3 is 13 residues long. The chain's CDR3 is CASSAQGLAEAFF. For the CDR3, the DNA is TGCGCCAGCAGCGCACAGGGGTTAGCTGAAGCTTTCTTT.

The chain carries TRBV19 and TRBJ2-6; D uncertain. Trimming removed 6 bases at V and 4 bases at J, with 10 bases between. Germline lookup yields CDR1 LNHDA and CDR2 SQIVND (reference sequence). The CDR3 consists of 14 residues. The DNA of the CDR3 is TGTGCCAGTAGCCCGACCCGCGGGGCCAACGTCCTGACTTTC. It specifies CASSPTRGANVLTF.

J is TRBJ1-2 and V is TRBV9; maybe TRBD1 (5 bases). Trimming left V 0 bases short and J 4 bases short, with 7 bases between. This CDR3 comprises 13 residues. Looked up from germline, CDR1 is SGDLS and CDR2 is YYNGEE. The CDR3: CASSVGQFYGYTF. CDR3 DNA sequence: TGTGCCAGCAGCGTAGGACAGTTCTATGGCTACACCTTC.

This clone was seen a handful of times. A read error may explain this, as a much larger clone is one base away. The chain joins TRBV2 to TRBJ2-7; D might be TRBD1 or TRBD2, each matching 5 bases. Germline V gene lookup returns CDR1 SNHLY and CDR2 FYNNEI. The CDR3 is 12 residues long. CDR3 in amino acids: CASSPGSYEQHF. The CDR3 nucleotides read TGTGCCAGCAGTCCAGGGAGTTACGAGCAGCACTTC.

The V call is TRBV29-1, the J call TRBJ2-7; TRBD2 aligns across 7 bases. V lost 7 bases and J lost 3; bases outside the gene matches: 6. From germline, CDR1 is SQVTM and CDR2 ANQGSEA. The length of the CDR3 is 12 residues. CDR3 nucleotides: TGCAGCGCCGGGGACTACCGCTACGAGCAGTACTTC. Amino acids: CSAGDYRYEQYF.

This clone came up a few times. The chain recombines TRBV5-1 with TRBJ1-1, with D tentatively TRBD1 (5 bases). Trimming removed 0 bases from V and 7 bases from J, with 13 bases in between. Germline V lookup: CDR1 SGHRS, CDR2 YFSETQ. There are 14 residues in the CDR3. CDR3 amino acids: CASSLVPEGVEAFF. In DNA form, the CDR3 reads TGCGCCAGCAGCTTGGTGCCGGAAGGGGTTGAAGCTTTCTTT. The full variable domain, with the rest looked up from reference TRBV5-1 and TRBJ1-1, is KAGVTQTPRYLIKTRGQQVTLSCSPISGHRSVSWYQQTPGQGLQFLFEYFSETQRNKGNFPGRFSGRQFSNSRSEMNVSTLELGDSALYLCASSLVPEGVEAFFGQGTRLTVV.

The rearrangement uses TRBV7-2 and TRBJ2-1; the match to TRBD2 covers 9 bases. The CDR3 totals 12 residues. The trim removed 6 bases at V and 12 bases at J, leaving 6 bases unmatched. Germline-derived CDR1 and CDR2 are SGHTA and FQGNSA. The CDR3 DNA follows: TGTGCCAGCAGTTACCCGGGACTAGCGCAGTTCTTC. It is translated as CASSYPGLAQFF.

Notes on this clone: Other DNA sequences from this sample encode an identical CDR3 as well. CDR3 bases: TGTGCCAGCAGTCGGGACAGGGATTATGGCTACACCTTC. This encodes CASSRDRDYGYTF. The chain uses TRBV27 and TRBJ1-2; 9 nucleotides align to TRBD1. This CDR3 contains 13 residues. Germline trimming cut 5 bases from V and 5 bases from J; bases unmatched to any gene: 3. Germline V lookup: CDR1 MNHEY, CDR2 SMNVEV (reference sequence).

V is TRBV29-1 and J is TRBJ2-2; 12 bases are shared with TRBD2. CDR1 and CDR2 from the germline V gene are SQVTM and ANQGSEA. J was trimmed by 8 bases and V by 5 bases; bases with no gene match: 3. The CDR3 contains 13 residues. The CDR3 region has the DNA TGCAGCGTTAAGACTAGCGGGAGAGGGGAGCTGTTTTTT. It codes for CSVKTSGRGELFF.